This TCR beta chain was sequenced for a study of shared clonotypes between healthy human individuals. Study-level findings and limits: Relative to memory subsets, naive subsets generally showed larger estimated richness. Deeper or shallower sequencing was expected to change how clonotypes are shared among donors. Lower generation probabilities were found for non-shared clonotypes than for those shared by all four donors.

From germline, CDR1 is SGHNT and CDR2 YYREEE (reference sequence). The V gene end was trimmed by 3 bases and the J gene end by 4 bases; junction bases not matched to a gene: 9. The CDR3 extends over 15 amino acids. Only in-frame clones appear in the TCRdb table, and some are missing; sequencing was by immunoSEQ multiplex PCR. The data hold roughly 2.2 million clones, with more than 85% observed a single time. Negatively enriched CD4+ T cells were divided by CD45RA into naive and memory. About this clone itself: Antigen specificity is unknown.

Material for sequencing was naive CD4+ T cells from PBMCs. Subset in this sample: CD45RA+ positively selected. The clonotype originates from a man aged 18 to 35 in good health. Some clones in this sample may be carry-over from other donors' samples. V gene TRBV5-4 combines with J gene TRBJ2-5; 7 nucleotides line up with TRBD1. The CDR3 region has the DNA TGTGCCAGCAGCTATAAAAGGGGGCAAGGAGAGACCCAGTACTTC. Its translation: CASSYKRGQGETQYF.